This T cell receptor (beta chain) was captured by sequencing in a study of vaccination effects on CD4 cells after COVID-19. Deletions cut 0 bases from V and 4 bases from J, with 7 bases between. Looked up from germline, CDR1 is SGHRS and CDR2 is YFSETQ. This CDR3 region has 14 residues. This table comes from immunoSEQ multiplex PCR, and its TCRdb copy is limited to in-frame clones, with some not included. The repertoire includes under 70,000 clones, 74% of them detected once, and roughly 2% sits in the top ten. CD4+ T cells were isolated after approximately 10 days of culture. BNT162b2 vaccine or mRNA-1273 vaccine was given to participants in two doses. Points on this clone: What it binds is not known.

The chain employs TRBV5-1 and TRBJ2-2; D is ambiguous. The sequences come from CD4+ T cells from PBMCs cultured without peptide, collected after COVID-19 vaccination. The sequence was collected from a human donor who received a COVID-19 vaccine. CDR3 residues: CASSLAPSTGELFF. The CDR3 DNA sequence: TGCGCCAGCAGCTTGGCCCCTTCCACCGGGGAGCTGTTTTTT.